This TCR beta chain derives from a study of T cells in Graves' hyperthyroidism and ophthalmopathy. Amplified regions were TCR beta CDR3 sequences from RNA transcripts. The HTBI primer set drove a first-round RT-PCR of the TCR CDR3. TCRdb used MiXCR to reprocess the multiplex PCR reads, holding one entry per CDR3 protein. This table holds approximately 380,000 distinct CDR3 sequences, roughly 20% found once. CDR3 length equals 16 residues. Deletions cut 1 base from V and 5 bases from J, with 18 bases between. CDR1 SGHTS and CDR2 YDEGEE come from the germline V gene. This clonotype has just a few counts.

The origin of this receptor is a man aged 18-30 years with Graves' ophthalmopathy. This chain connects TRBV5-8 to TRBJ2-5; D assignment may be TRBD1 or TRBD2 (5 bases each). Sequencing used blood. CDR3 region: CASSLLRGRNGETQYF. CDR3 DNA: TGTGCCAGCAGCTTGCTCCGGGGCCGCAATGGGGAGACCCAGTACTTC.